The 15 T cell receptor beta chains listed next were all sequenced from one sample in a study of cytomegalovirus exposure and HLA in healthy donors (dated by TCRdb to about 2017). Library construction relied on the immunoSEQ multiplex PCR assay. The table comes from immuneACCESS by way of TCRdb, which keeps in-frame sequences with V and J called. Part of the clones is missing from these tables; in studies checked, under half for an unresolved V gene and the rest for unknown reasons. The sample includes roughly 200,000 clones, with roughly 86% observed a single time. The ten largest account for 7.2% of the sample. Sequenced: PBMCs. Receptors originate from a man aged 25-45 years in good health and CMV-seropositive.

The CDR3 protein is CASSPRTSANTGELFF. Written as DNA, the CDR3 is TGTGCCAGCAGCCCGAGGACTAGCGCGAACACCGGGGAGCTGTTTTTT. The rearrangement links TRBV5-4 to TRBJ2-2, with 9 bases that match TRBD2. V lost 4 bases and J lost 0; bases outside the gene matches: 4. The V gene's germline CDR1 is SGHNT and CDR2 YYREEE (reference sequence). This CDR3 is built from 16 residues.

This sequence joins TRBV5-6 and TRBJ2-7; 13 nucleotides agree with TRBD2. The germline CDR1 and CDR2 sequences are SGHDT and YYEEEE. Germline trimming cut 3 bases from V and 3 bases from J; bases unmatched to any gene: 9. The CDR3 consists of 17 residues. The CDR3 DNA reads as TGTGCCAGCAGCTCTTGGGGACGACTAGCGGGGGGCTACGAGCAGTACTTC. This encodes CASSSWGRLAGGYEQYF.

For this clone: Mismatch with germline at one junction end may stem from a read error. The gene calls are TRBV7-7 and TRBJ2-7; either TRBD1 or TRBD2 may fit D (6 bases each). The CDR3 contains 15 residues. The germline CDR1 and CDR2 sequences are SSHAT and FNYEAQ (reference sequence). CDR3 nucleotides: TGTGCTAGCAGCTTAGGGGGGCCCGAAACCTACGAGCAGTACTTC. Residues: CASSLGGPETYEQYF. The full variable domain, its missing parts supplied by reference TRBV7-7 and TRBJ2-7, is GAGVSQSPRYKVTKRGQDVTLRCDPISSHATLYWYQQALGQGPEFLTYFNYEAQPDKSGLPSDRFSAERPEGSISTLTIQRTEQRDSAMYRCASSLGGPETYEQYFGPGTRLTVT.

The chain has TRBV5-1 and TRBJ1-4; D is possibly TRBD1 (6 bases). CDR3 size: 14 residues. Germline values: CDR1 SGHRS, CDR2 YFSETQ. Trimming took off 6 bases at V and 7 bases at J, with 16 bases between the two ends. CDR3 loop: CASTHREAGEKLFF. CDR3 nucleotide sequence: TGCGCCAGCACCCACAGGGAGGCGGGTGAAAAACTGTTTTTT. Full variable domain (remainder filled in from reference TRBV5-1 and TRBJ1-4): KAGVTQTPRYLIKTRGQQVTLSCSPISGHRSVSWYQQTPGQGLQFLFEYFSETQRNKGNFPGRFSGRQFSNSRSEMNVSTLELGDSALYLCASTHREAGEKLFFGSGTQLSVL.

The chain carries TRBV9 and TRBJ2-5; D not resolved. Trimming left V 0 bases short and J 2 bases short, with 11 bases between. Per germline, CDR1 SGDLS and CDR2 YYNGEE. The CDR3 spans 15 residues. CDR3 DNA sequence: TGTGCCAGCAGCGTAGTTTTAGGACCTCAAGAGACCCAGTACTTC. This sequence encodes CASSVVLGPQETQYF.

Concerning this clone itself: At one boundary the junction diverges from the germline segment, which might be a read error. V is TRBV29-1 and J is TRBJ2-3; TRBD2 matches at 11 bases. The CDR3 length is 15 residues. Germline lookup yields CDR1 SQVTM and CDR2 ANQGSEA. The CDR3 nucleotides are TGCAGCATTGAGGCTAGCGGGAGGTACACAGATACGCAGTATTTT. It codes for CSIEASGRYTDTQYF.

This clone showed up just once. The rearrangement links TRBV29-1 to TRBJ1-2, with D tentatively TRBD1 (6 bases). V was trimmed by 7 bases and J by 7 bases, leaving 22 bases between them. The CDR3 spans 14 residues. Germline CDR1 SQVTM, CDR2 ANQGSEA. This CDR3 is CSALTGVTRSGYTF. The CDR3 region has the DNA TGCAGCGCCTTGACAGGTGTGACACGAAGTGGCTACACCTTC.

The DNA of the CDR3 is TGTGCCAGCAGCAGAGCTAACTATGGCTACACCTTC. Translation gives CASSRANYGYTF. The chain couples TRBV28 to TRBJ1-2; no reliable D call. The length of the CDR3 is 12 residues. Per germline, CDR1 MDHEN and CDR2 SYDVKM. V lost 6 bases and J 0 bases, leaving 5 bases between the germline ends.

This clone was detected only a few times. The V gene is TRBV6-5, the J gene TRBJ1-2; unclear D gene. V was cut by 2 bases and J by 4 bases, with 11 bases left in between. The CDR3 is 14 amino acids. Germline V lookup: CDR1 MNHEY, CDR2 SVGAGI. CDR3 nucleotides: TGTGCCAGCAGTTACGGTTCCTCGGCCTATGGCTACACCTTC. Translation: CASSYGSSAYGYTF.

V is TRBV29-1 and J is TRBJ1-1; weak D call: TRBD1 (5 bases). The length of the CDR3 is 13 residues. Germline-derived CDR1 and CDR2 are SQVTM and ANQGSEA. The V gene lost 6 bases and the J gene lost 4 bases, with 15 bases spanning the gap. Here the CDR3 reads CSVSQGQVTEAFF. The CDR3 DNA is TGCAGCGTATCACAAGGACAAGTCACTGAAGCTTTCTTT.

The V and J genes are TRBV28 and TRBJ1-2; D ambiguous. The germline V gene has CDR1 MDHEN and CDR2 SYDVKM. The CDR3 consists of 16 residues. The germline V and J ends were trimmed by 8 bases and 2 bases, with 21 bases remaining between them. The CDR3 DNA follows: TGTGCCAGCTCCACCCTGGGGTCCGTCCGAAACTATGGCTACACCTTC. Protein product: CASSTLGSVRNYGYTF.

V and J are TRBV5-6 and TRBJ2-3; 11 nucleotides align to TRBD1. Losses at the gene ends were 3 bases for V and 3 bases for J; bases not matched to a gene: 3. The CDR3 has 15 amino acids. CDR1 and CDR2 (germline): SGHDT, YYEEEE. The CDR3 DNA sequence: TGTGCCAGCAGCTGGGGACAGGGGGGGACAGATACGCAGTATTTT. As protein: CASSWGQGGTDTQYF.

J is TRBJ1-1 and V is TRBV2, with 9 positions matching TRBD1. V was pared by 6 bases and J by 0 bases, with 2 bases of the junction left unmatched. The CDR3 is made up of 14 amino acids. Germline CDR1 SNHLY, CDR2 FYNNEI. CDR3 protein: CASRGDRVNTEAFF. DNA for the CDR3: TGTGCCAGCAGAGGGGACAGGGTGAACACTGAAGCTTTCTTT.

The chain uses TRBV29-1 and TRBJ2-2; D may match TRBD1 or TRBD2 (5 bases each). Germline values: CDR1 SQVTM, CDR2 ANQGSEA. CDR3 length equals 13 residues. V was clipped by 5 bases and J by 1 base, with 8 bases between them. DNA of the CDR3: TGCAGCGTTAGGGACGGGAACACCGGGGAGCTGTTTTTT. It specifies CSVRDGNTGELFF.

The chain uses TRBV6-5 and TRBJ2-1; a possible D gene is TRBD1 (6 bases). Germline CDR1 reads MNHEY; CDR2 reads SVGAGI. The V and J ends lost 6 bases and 4 bases respectively, with 16 bases between them. The CDR3 loop spans 15 amino acids. The CDR3 reads CASRTPGHGYNEQFF. The CDR3 nucleotides read TGTGCCAGCAGAACACCGGGACACGGTTACAATGAGCAGTTCTTC.